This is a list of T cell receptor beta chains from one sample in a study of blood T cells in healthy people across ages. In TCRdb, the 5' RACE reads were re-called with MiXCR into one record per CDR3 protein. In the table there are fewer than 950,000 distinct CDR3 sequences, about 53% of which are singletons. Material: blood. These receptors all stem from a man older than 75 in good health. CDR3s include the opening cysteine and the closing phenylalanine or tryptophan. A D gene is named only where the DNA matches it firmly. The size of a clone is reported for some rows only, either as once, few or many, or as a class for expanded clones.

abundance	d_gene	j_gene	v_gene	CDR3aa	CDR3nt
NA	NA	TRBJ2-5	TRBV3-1	CASSERGLETQYF	TGTGCCAGCAGCGAGCGAGGTTTGGAGACCCAGTACTTC
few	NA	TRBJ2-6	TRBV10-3	CAISESRGGSGANVLTF	TGTGCCATCAGTGAGTCTCGGGGAGGCTCTGGGGCCAACGTCCTGACTTTC
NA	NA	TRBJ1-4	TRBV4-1	CASSLIVAGENEKLFF	TGCGCCAGCAGCCTAATAGTGGCAGGTGAAAATGAAAAACTGTTTTTT
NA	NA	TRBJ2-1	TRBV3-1	CASSRGAVGSYEQFF	TGTGCCAGCAGCCGGGGGGCGGTCGGGAGCTATGAGCAGTTCTTC
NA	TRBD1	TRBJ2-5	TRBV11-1	CASSLGPRGSGTQYF	TGTGCCAGCAGCTTAGGCCCCAGGGGGTCCGGGACCCAGTACTTC
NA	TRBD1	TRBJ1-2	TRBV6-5	CSSSRQGTYGYTF	TGTTCCAGCAGTAGACAGGGCACCTATGGCTACACCTTC
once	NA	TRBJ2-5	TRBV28	CASSFRAGPETQYF	TGTGCCAGCAGTTTCCGCGCAGGGCCCGAGACCCAGTACTTC
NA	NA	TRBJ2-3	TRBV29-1	CSVEELTADTQYF	TGCAGCGTTGAAGAACTAACAGCAGATACGCAGTATTTT
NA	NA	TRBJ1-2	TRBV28	CASRIGTSYGYTF	TGTGCCAGCAGAATAGGGACGTCCTATGGCTACACCTTC
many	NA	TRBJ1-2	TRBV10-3	CAISGGVEVYGYTF	TGTGCCATCAGCGGTGGTGTGGAGGTCTATGGCTACACCTTC
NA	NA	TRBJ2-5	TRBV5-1	CASAGTGGQETQYF	TGCGCCAGCGCAGGGACCGGGGGACAAGAGACCCAGTACTTC
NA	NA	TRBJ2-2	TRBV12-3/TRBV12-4	CASSREAGELFF	TGTGCCAGCAGCCGTGAAGCCGGGGAGCTGTTTTTT
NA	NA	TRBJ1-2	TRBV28	CASTQTGGGYTF	TGTGCCAGCACCCAGACAGGCGGGGGCTACACCTTC
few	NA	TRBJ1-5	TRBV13	CASSPGINQPQHF	TGTGCCAGCAGCCCGGGCATTAATCAGCCCCAGCATTTT
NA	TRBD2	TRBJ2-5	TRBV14	CASSQTSGRYQETQYF	TGTGCCAGCAGCCAAACTAGCGGGAGGTACCAAGAGACCCAGTACTTC
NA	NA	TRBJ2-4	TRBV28	CASSIDSLGAKNIQYF	TGTGCCAGCAGTATAGATTCACTGGGCGCCAAAAACATTCAGTACTTC
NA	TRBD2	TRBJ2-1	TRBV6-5	CASSYSGLAGPLGNEQFF	TGTGCCAGCAGTTACTCGGGACTAGCGGGACCCTTAGGCAATGAGCAGTTCTTC
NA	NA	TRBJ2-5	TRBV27	CASFFREAMGETQYF	TGTGCCAGCTTTTTCAGGGAGGCGATGGGAGAGACCCAGTACTTC
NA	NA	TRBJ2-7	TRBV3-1	CASSQWSSSYEQYF	TGTGCCAGCAGCCAATGGAGTAGCTCCTACGAGCAGTACTTC
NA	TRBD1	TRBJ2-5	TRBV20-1	CSARDGTELGNQYF	TGCAGTGCTAGAGATGGGACAGAGCTAGGGAACCAGTACTTC
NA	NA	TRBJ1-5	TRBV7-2	CASSPWGEPQHF	TGTGCCAGCAGCCCCTGGGGTGAGCCCCAGCATTTT
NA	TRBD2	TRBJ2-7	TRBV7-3	CASSLTVLAGDYNEQYF	TGTGCCAGCAGCTTAACGGTACTAGCGGGGGACTACAATGAGCAGTACTTC
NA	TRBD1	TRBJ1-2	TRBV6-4	CASSEGPGGGYTF	TGTGCCAGCAGTGAAGGGCCAGGGGGCGGCTACACCTTC
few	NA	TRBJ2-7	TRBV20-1	CSAAGLPPRAEQYF	TGCAGTGCCGCCGGACTACCGCCCAGAGCCGAGCAGTACTTC
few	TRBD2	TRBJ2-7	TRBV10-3	CAIRHSGRAVGYEQYF	TGTGCCATCCGCCATAGCGGGAGGGCCGTAGGCTACGAGCAGTACTTC
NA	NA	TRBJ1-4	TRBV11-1	CASSLGPPTNNEKLFF	TGTGCCAGCAGCTTAGGGCCGCCGACGAATAATGAAAAACTGTTTTTT
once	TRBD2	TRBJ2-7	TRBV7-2	CASSLAGGALSYEQYF	TGTGCCAGCAGCTTAGCGGGAGGGGCCCTCTCCTACGAGCAGTACTTC
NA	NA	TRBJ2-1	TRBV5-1	CASSSLIANEQFF	TGCGCCAGCAGCTCCCTGATTGCAAATGAGCAGTTCTTC
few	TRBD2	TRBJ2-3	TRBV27	CASSFFGTSGTDTQYF	TGTGCCAGCAGTTTCTTCGGGACTAGCGGCACAGATACGCAGTATTTT
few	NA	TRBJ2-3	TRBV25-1	CASSGSAGLDTQYF	TGTGCCAGCAGTGGGTCCGCGGGGCTGGATACGCAGTATTTT
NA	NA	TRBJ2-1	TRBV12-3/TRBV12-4	CASSFGQNRYNEQFF	TGTGCCAGCAGTTTTGGACAGAATCGGTACAATGAGCAGTTCTTC